This T cell receptor beta chain was identified in a study of CD8+ T cells in alopecia areata. The study sorted pooled cutaneous lymph node cells by CD4, CD8alpha, NKG2D, NKG2ACE and other markers. Following RNA extraction, reverse transcription yielded cDNA that acted as the sequencing template. Some clones are missing from TCRdb's copy, which holds only in-frame ones; the method was immunoSEQ multiplex PCR. The repertoire shows around 300,000 clones, none seen only once; the top ten take 0.9% to 1.5%. This clone was observed a few times. Gene names follow the mouse nomenclature. The DNA ends 4 residues before the CDR3 does, and the rest of the CDR3 is filled in from the germline J gene. Different DNA sequences within this sample yield the same CDR3. Trimming pared 2 bases from V and 2 bases from J, leaving 9 bases between. Germline CDR1 reads NNHDY; CDR2 reads SYVADS. The CDR3 length is 14 residues.

The chain combines TRBV13-3 with TRBJ2-3; TRBD1 might be the D (5 bases). Sequencing was performed on CD4+ T cells sorted from a lymph node. The clonotype originates from a C3H/HeJ mouse with alopecia areata. The mice in this strain carry MHC haplotype H2-k. Partial CDR3 DNA: TGTGCCAGCAGTGACGACAGATCTGCAGAA. Its translation: CASSDDRSAE. The whole CDR3 sequence reads CASSDDRSAETLYF.